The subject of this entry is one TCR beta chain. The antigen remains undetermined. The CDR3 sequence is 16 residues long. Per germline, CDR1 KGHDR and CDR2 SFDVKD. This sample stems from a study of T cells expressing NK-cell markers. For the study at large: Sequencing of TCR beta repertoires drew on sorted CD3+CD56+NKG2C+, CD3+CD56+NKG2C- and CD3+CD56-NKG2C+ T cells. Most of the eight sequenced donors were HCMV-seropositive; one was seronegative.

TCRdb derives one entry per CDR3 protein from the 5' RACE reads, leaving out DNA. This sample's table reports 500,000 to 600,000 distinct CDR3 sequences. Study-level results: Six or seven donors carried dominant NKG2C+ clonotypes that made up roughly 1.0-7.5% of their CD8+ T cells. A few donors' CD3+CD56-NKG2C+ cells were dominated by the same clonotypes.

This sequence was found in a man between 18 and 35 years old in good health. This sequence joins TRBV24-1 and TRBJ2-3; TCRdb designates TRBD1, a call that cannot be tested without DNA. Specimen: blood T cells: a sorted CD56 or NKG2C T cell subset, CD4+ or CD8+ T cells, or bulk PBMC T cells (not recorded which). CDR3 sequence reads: CATSDNGRQGTDTQYF.